A single sample is the source of the 20 T cell receptor beta chains below, sequenced in a study of glioma-infiltrating T cells after dendritic cell vaccination. Here immunoSEQ multiplex PCR was the method, and the copy in TCRdb shows in-frame clones only, minus some. The profile shows more than 100,000 clones, 80% to 90% of them singletons. The material sequenced was blood, taken before dendritic cell vaccination. The receptors stem from a human donor with glioblastoma.

The chain combines TRBV2 with TRBJ2-7; D possibly corresponds to TRBD2 (7 bases). CDR1 and CDR2 (germline): SNHLY, FYNNEI. This CDR3 region has 12 residues. Trimming stripped 8 bases from V and 2 bases from J, with 10 bases between. The CDR3 region is CASGGAPYEQYF. In DNA, the CDR3 is TGTGCCAGCGGGGGGGCACCCTACGAGCAGTACTTC.

The chain carries TRBV12-5 and TRBJ1-1; TRBD1 is a possible D gene (5 bases). The CDR3 consists of 13 residues. CDR1 is LGHNT, CDR2 FRNRAP, per germline. Trimming took 6 bases from V and 7 from J, leaving 15 bases between them. The CDR3 is CASGRGGTDEAFF. CDR3 nucleotide sequence: TGTGCTAGTGGACGCGGGGGGACCGATGAAGCTTTCTTT.

This clone has just one count. Distinct nucleotide sequences in the sample also encode this CDR3. The V gene is TRBV7-9, the J gene TRBJ2-2; D perhaps matches TRBD2 (6 bases). From germline, CDR1 is SEHNR and CDR2 FQNEAQ (reference sequence). The V end was cut by 10 bases, the J end by 1 base, with 13 bases between. The CDR3 spans 14 residues. The CDR3 DNA sequence: TGTGCCATCGTTGTCGGGGGGAACACCGGGGAGCTGTTTTTT. Protein: CAIVVGGNTGELFF.

The chain recombines TRBV5-4 with TRBJ2-1; 9 bases are shared with TRBD2. Unmatched junction bases numbered 8, after V lost 0 bases and J lost 1 base. The CDR3 contains 18 residues. From germline, CDR1 is SGHNT and CDR2 YYREEE (reference sequence). CDR3 loop: CASSLGGLAGQSYNEQFF. CDR3 nucleotide sequence: TGTGCCAGCAGCTTGGGTGGCCTAGCGGGGCAGTCCTACAATGAGCAGTTCTTC.

The CDR3 DNA is TGTGCCAGCAGCGAGGACAGGCCGATTCAGTACTTC. This codes for CASSEDRPIQYF. The chain recombines TRBV7-9 with TRBJ2-4, with TRBD1 matching 7 bases. Per germline, CDR1 SEHNR and CDR2 FQNEAQ (reference sequence). The CDR3 is 12 amino acids. The junction had 5 bases not matched to a gene; V was cut back by 5 bases and J by 10 bases.

The V call is TRBV10-3, the J call TRBJ1-3; D gene unclear. The CDR3 runs 16 residues. Germline lookup yields CDR1 ENHRY and CDR2 SYGVKD. V was clipped by 0 bases and J by 1 base, with 10 bases between them. This CDR3 reads CAISESGGRSGNTIYF. The CDR3, as DNA: TGTGCCATCAGTGAGTCTGGAGGGAGGTCTGGAAACACCATATATTTT.

The chain has TRBV4-3 and TRBJ2-7; 7 bases fit TRBD1. Germline assignment: CDR1 LGHNA and CDR2 YSLEER. V gave up 1 base and J gave up 3 bases; unmatched junction bases: 6. CDR3 length equals 15 residues. The CDR3, as DNA: TGCGCCAGCAGCCAAGCCGGGAACAGGGGCTACGAGCAGTACTTC. This translates into CASSQAGNRGYEQYF.

The chain combines TRBV7-2 with TRBJ2-2; D perhaps matches TRBD1 (5 bases). The CDR3 loop spans 15 amino acids. CDR1 and CDR2 (germline): SGHTA, FQGNSA. The V end was cut by 2 bases, the J end by 6 bases, with 13 bases between. The CDR3 DNA sequence: TGTGCCAGCAGCTTAATGCCAGTGACAGCCGGGGAGCTGTTTTTT. This gives the protein CASSLMPVTAGELFF.

This clone was recorded only once. V usage is TRBV5-6 and J usage is TRBJ2-1; maybe TRBD2 (5 bases). The germline CDR1 and CDR2 sequences are SGHDT and YYEEEE. The V end was cut by 5 bases, the J end by 8 bases, with 20 bases between. The CDR3 length is 15 residues. The CDR3 protein is CASSLGPIDGDEQFF. CDR3 nucleotide sequence: TGTGCCAGCAGTTTAGGACCGATCGACGGGGATGAGCAGTTCTTC.

This sequence joins TRBV10-3 and TRBJ2-5; TRBD2 matches 10 bases. The trim removed 1 base at V and 2 bases at J, leaving 7 bases unmatched. Germline CDR1 reads ENHRY; CDR2 reads SYGVKD. This CDR3 region has 17 residues. The CDR3 sequence: CAISELLAGGPQETQYF. The DNA of the CDR3 is TGTGCCATCAGTGAGTTATTAGCGGGGGGCCCGCAAGAGACCCAGTACTTC.

The chain joins TRBV2 to TRBJ1-5; D unresolved. Germline loops: CDR1 SNHLY, CDR2 FYNNEI. The ends were cut back, 5 bases at V and 3 bases at J, with 5 bases in the middle. This CDR3 has 12 amino acids. CDR3: CASSSVNQPQHF. The DNA of the CDR3 is TGTGCCAGCAGTTCCGTCAATCAGCCCCAGCATTTT. Looking up the rest from reference TRBV2 and TRBJ1-5 gives the full variable domain: EPEVTQTPSHQVTQMGQEVILRCVPISNHLYFYWYRQILGQKVEFLVSFYNNEISEKSEIFDDQFSVERPDGSNFTLKIRSTKLEDSAMYFCASSSVNQPQHFGDGTRLSIL.

DNA for the CDR3: TGTGCCAGCAGCGGGGACAGGGCCTTACACGAGCAGTACTTC. Translated, it gives CASSGDRALHEQYF. This chain joins TRBV13 and TRBJ2-7; 9 positions agree with TRBD1. The CDR3 totals 14 residues. CDR1 PRHDT and CDR2 FYEKMQ come from the germline V gene (reference sequence). J gave up 5 bases and V 5 bases, and 7 bases lay outside the gene matches.

This sequence joins TRBV6-1 and TRBJ2-7; 7 bases are a match to TRBD1. Germline CDR1 and CDR2: MNHNS and SASEGT. The CDR3 contains 14 residues. V was pared by 6 bases and J by 6 bases, with 11 bases of the junction left unmatched. The CDR3 loop reads CASRRGPAEAEQYF. The CDR3 DNA follows: TGTGCCAGCAGGAGGGGGCCAGCCGAGGCCGAGCAGTACTTC.

The V and J genes are TRBV4-2 and TRBJ1-6; no reliable D call. Germline lookup yields CDR1 LGHNA and CDR2 YNFKEQ. The CDR3 runs 15 residues. The V end lost 0 bases, the J end lost 0 bases, and 3 bases lay between the germline ends. Here the CDR3 DNA reads TGTGCCAGCAGCCAAGACAGCTCCTATAATTCACCCCTCCACTTT. Translating it yields CASSQDSSYNSPLHF.

CDR3: CASSLVSGGDGYTF. CDR3 nucleotide sequence: TGTGCCAGCAGCTTAGTATCGGGAGGAGATGGCTACACCTTC. V is TRBV7-9 and J is TRBJ1-2; D ambiguous. The germline V gene encodes CDR1 SEHNR and CDR2 FQNEAQ (reference sequence). This CDR3 has 14 amino acids. The V gene lost 1 base and the J gene lost 6 bases, with 12 bases spanning the gap.

The genes are TRBV4-3 and TRBJ2-6; 7 bases are shared with TRBD1. The germline V gene encodes CDR1 LGHNA and CDR2 YSLEER. This CDR3 is built from 17 residues. Germline trimming cut 5 bases from V and 0 bases from J; bases unmatched to any gene: 7. CDR3: CASSGRQGSSGANVLTF. The CDR3 DNA reads as TGCGCCAGCAGCGGCCGACAGGGAAGCTCTGGGGCCAACGTCCTGACTTTC.

V gene TRBV6-1 combines with J gene TRBJ2-5, with D possibly being TRBD1 (5 bases). The germline gives CDR1 MNHNS, CDR2 SASEGT. Trimming stripped 0 bases from V and 0 bases from J, with 8 bases between. This CDR3 has 15 amino acids. The CDR3: CASSEASGYQETQYF. In DNA form, the CDR3 reads TGTGCCAGCAGTGAAGCATCAGGGTACCAAGAGACCCAGTACTTC.

The CDR3: CASSRTGEAFF. DNA for the CDR3: TGTGCCAGCAGTAGGACAGGGGAGGCTTTCTTT. This chain uses TRBV6-5 with TRBJ1-1, with 9 bases matching TRBD1. CDR1 is MNHEY, CDR2 SVGAGI, per germline. The CDR3 runs to 11 residues. J gave up 11 bases and V 5 bases, and 3 bases lay outside the gene matches.

V usage is TRBV28 and J usage is TRBJ1-5; 7 nucleotides agree with TRBD1. This CDR3 has 15 amino acids. CDR1 MDHEN and CDR2 SYDVKM come from the germline V gene. With V trimmed by 4 bases and J by 7 bases, 10 bases remained unmatched. CDR3: CASSSSYRGGQPQHF. Written as DNA, the CDR3 is TGTGCCAGCAGTTCGTCGTACAGGGGCGGCCAGCCCCAGCATTTT.

This clone turned up a few times. The V gene is TRBV27, the J gene TRBJ1-2; 8 nucleotides agree with TRBD1. The V gene's germline CDR1 is MNHEY and CDR2 SMNVEV (reference sequence). The CDR3 loop spans 15 amino acids. Trimming cost V 6 bases and J 8 bases; bases outside gene matches: 14. CDR3 residues: CASSPTPDREEGYTF. CDR3 nucleotide sequence: TGTGCCAGCAGCCCTACACCGGACAGGGAGGAGGGCTACACCTTC.